The 8 T cell receptor beta chains given below trace back to one sample, sequenced in a study of CD8 T cells in Susac syndrome. Random hexamers were used to reverse transcribe roughly 0.45 to 1 ug of RNA. Each CDR3 protein gets one entry after TCRdb re-called the immunoSEQ multiplex PCR reads with MiXCR. Altogether 150,000 or so distinct CDR3 sequences are present, roughly 94% being singletons, with the ten largest covering about 0.1%. Sequences were obtained from CD4+ T cells from PBMCs. The source is a human donor with multiple sclerosis.

The CDR3 region has the DNA TGTGCCAGCAGCTCGGTGGACAGATTGAACACTGAAGCTTTCTTT. Translated: CASSSVDRLNTEAFF. This chain uses TRBV5-6 with TRBJ1-1; perhaps TRBD1 as D (6 bases). The CDR3 consists of 15 residues. CDR1 and CDR2 from the germline V gene are SGHDT and YYEEEE. V gave up 3 bases and J gave up 0 bases, with 12 bases separating them.

The chain has TRBV29-1 and TRBJ1-5; D gene unclear. Germline V lookup: CDR1 SQVTM, CDR2 ANQGSEA. The CDR3 extends over 12 amino acids. V lost 4 bases and J lost 6, with 10 bases in between. CDR3 in amino acids: CSVVLRGQPQHF. The DNA for the CDR3 is TGCAGCGTTGTACTTCGGGGTCAGCCCCAGCATTTT.

The chain combines TRBV2 with TRBJ1-2, with 9 bases identical to TRBD1. The junction had 5 bases not matched to a gene; V was cut back by 6 bases and J by 3 bases. Germline CDR1 SNHLY, CDR2 FYNNEI. There are 14 residues in the CDR3. Written as DNA, the CDR3 is TGTGCCAGCAGGAGGGGACAGGGCGACTATGGCTACACCTTC. Translation: CASRRGQGDYGYTF. Using reference TRBV2 and TRBJ1-2 for the parts outside the CDR3, the full variable domain is EPEVTQTPSHQVTQMGQEVILRCVPISNHLYFYWYRQILGQKVEFLVSFYNNEISEKSEIFDDQFSVERPDGSNFTLKIRSTKLEDSAMYFCASRRGQGDYGYTFGSGTRLTVV.

The chain combines TRBV19 with TRBJ1-1, with TRBD1 matching over 7 bases. The J segment lost 1 base and the V segment lost 5 bases, leaving 10 bases of the junction unmatched. CDR1 LNHDA and CDR2 SQIVND come from the germline V gene (reference sequence). The CDR3 is 16 amino acids. CDR3 coding DNA: TGTGCCAGTAGTGATTCCTACAGGGGTTGGAACACTGAAGCTTTCTTT. This encodes CASSDSYRGWNTEAFF. The variable domain in full, with the rest retrieved from reference TRBV19 and TRBJ1-1, is DGGITQSPKYLFRKEGQNVTLSCEQNLNHDAMYWYRQDPGQGLRLIYYSQIVNDFQKGDIAEGYSVSREKKESFPLTVTSAQKNPTAFYLCASSDSYRGWNTEAFFGQGTRLTVV.

The CDR3 protein is CASRTTPGQLEAFF. Written as DNA, the CDR3 is TGTGCCAGCAGAACCACGCCGGGACAGTTGGAAGCTTTCTTT. This chain joins TRBV12-3 or TRBV12-4 and TRBJ1-1, with 7 positions matching TRBD1. There are 14 residues in the CDR3. V lost 6 bases and J lost 8; bases outside the gene matches: 12.

The genes are TRBV7-3 and TRBJ2-5, with TRBD1 matching over 7 bases. CDR3 length: 14 amino acids. Germline trimming cut 5 bases from V and 4 bases from J; bases unmatched to any gene: 7. Germline CDR1 reads SGHTA; CDR2 reads FQGTGA. CDR3 nucleotides: TGTGCCAGCAGCCAGGGGACAGCCGGAGAGACCCAGTACTTC. Translating it yields CASSQGTAGETQYF.

This chain connects TRBV6-5 to TRBJ2-2; TRBD2 matches at 10 bases. The CDR3 is made up of 18 amino acids. V shed 2 bases and J 5 bases; nucleotides not matched to a gene: 11. The germline V gene has CDR1 MNHEY and CDR2 SVGAGI. CDR3: CASSYRGLAGGGTGELFF. Written as DNA, the CDR3 is TGTGCCAGCAGTTACCGCGGGTTAGCGGGAGGTGGTACCGGGGAGCTGTTTTTT.

The CDR3 sequence: CASRFSGSPYEQYF. CDR3 nucleotide sequence: TGTGCCAGCAGATTTAGCGGGAGTCCCTACGAGCAGTACTTC. The chain employs TRBV12-3 or TRBV12-4 and TRBJ2-7; 9 bases match TRBD2. With 6 bases clipped from V and 2 bases from J, the junction kept 5 bases outside the gene matches. The CDR3 length is 14 residues.